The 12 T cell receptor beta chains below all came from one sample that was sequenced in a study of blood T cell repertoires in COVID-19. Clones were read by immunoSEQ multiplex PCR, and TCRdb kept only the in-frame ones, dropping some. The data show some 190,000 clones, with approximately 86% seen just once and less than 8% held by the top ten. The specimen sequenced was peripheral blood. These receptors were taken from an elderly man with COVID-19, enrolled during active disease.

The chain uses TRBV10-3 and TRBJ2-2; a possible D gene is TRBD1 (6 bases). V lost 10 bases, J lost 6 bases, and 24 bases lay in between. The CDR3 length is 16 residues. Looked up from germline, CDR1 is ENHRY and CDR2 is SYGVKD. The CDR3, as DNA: TGTGCCACCTCAGGACAGAGCCCCGGGGAAGCCGGGGAGCTGTTTTTT. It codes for CATSGQSPGEAGELFF.

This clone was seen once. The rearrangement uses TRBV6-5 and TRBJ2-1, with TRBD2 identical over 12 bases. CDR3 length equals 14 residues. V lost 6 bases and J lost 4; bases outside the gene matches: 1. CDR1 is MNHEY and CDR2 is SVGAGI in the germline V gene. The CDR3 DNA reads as TGTGCCAGCAGCCTAGCGGGGGGGTACAATGAGCAGTTCTTC. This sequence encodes CASSLAGGYNEQFF.

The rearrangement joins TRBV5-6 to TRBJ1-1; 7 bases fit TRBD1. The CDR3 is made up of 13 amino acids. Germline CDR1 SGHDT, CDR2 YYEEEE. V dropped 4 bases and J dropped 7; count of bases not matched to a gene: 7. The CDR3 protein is CASSTQPGGEAFF. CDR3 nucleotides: TGTGCCAGCAGCACACAGCCAGGGGGTGAAGCTTTCTTT.

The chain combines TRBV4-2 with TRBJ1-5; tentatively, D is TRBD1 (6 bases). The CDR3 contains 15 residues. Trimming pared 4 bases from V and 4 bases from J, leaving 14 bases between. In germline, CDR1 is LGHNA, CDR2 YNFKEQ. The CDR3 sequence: CASSPAGGLNQPQHF. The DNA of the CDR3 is TGTGCCAGCAGCCCAGCCGGGGGGCTGAATCAGCCCCAGCATTTT.

The CDR3 DNA is TGTGCCAGCAGGAGGGACAGGGGACAGCCCCAGCATTTT. Its protein product is CASRRDRGQPQHF. V usage is TRBV6-5 and J usage is TRBJ1-5, with TRBD1 matching 10 bases. This CDR3 is built from 13 residues. Germline assignment: CDR1 MNHEY and CDR2 SVGAGI. The V segment lost 6 bases and the J segment 7 bases; nucleotides outside the gene matches: 3.

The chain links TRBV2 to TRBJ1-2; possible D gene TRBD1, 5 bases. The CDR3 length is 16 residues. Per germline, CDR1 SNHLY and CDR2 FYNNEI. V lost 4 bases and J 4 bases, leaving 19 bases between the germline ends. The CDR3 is CASSGGDPSTPYGYTF. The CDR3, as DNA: TGTGCCAGCAGTGGGGGCGACCCCTCGACCCCCTATGGCTACACCTTC.

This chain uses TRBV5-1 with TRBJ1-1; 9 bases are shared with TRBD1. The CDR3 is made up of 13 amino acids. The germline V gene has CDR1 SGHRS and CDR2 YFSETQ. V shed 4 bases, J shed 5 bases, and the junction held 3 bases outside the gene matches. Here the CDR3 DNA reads TGCGCCAGCAGCAGGACAGGGGATACTGAAGCTTTCTTT. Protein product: CASSRTGDTEAFF.

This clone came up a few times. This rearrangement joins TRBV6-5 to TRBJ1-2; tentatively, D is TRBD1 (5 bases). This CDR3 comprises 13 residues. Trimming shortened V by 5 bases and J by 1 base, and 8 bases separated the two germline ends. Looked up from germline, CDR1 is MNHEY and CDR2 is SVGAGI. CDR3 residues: CASSRTNNYGYTF. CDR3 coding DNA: TGTGCCAGCAGTCGGACAAATAACTATGGCTACACCTTC.

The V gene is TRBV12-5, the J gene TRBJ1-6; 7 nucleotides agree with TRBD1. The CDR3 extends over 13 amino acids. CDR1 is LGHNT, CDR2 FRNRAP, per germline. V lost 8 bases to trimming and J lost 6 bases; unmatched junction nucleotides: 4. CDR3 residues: CASQTGTNSPLHF. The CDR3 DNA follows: TGTGCTAGTCAGACAGGGACTAATTCACCCCTCCACTTT.

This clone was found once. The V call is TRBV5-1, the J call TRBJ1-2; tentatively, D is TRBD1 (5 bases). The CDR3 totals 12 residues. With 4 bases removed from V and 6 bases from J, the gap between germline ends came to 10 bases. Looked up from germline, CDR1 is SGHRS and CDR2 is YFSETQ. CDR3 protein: CASSPDKDGYTF. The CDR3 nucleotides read TGCGCCAGCAGCCCGGACAAGGATGGCTACACCTTC.

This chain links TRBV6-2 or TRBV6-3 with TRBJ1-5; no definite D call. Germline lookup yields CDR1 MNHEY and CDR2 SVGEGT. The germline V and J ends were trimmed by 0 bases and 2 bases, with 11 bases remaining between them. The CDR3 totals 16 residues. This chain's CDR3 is CASSYSPSSGNQPQHF. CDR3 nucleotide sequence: TGTGCCAGCAGTTACTCACCTTCTTCAGGCAATCAGCCCCAGCATTTT.

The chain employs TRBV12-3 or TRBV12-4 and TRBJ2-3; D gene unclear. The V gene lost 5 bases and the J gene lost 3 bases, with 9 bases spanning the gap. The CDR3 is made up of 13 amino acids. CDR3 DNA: TGTGCCAGCAGTGTGACAACTACAGATACGCAGTATTTT. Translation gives CASSVTTTDTQYF.